Included here is one T cell receptor (beta chain) sequence, with context. This specimen belongs to a study of blood T cell repertoires in COVID-19. Study information: Material from acute and convalescent COVID-19 was sourced from the United States, Italy and Spain. PBMCs, B-cell-depleted T cells, or T cells provided the cDNA or gDNA that made up the material.

The germline V gene encodes CDR1 SGHRS and CDR2 YFSETQ. The length of the CDR3 is 14 residues. V was clipped by 3 bases and J by 4 bases; unmatched bases: 3. Produced via immunoSEQ multiplex PCR; TCRdb's table is partial and in-frame only. This table holds 360,000 or so clones, about nine tenths found once. The sequencing input was peripheral blood. The rearrangement uses TRBV5-1 and TRBJ2-5; TRBD1 agrees at 10 bases. The TCR originated in a woman aged 55-69 years with COVID-19, enrolled during active disease. CDR3 loop: CASSSGTGVETQYF. The CDR3 bases are TGCGCCAGCAGCTCGGGGACAGGGGTAGAGACCCAGTACTTC. Combining the CDR3 with reference TRBV5-1 and TRBJ2-5 gives the whole variable domain KAGVTQTPRYLIKTRGQQVTLSCSPISGHRSVSWYQQTPGQGLQFLFEYFSETQRNKGNFPGRFSGRQFSNSRSEMNVSTLELGDSALYLCASSSGTGVETQYFGPGTRLLVL.